The rows below give T cell receptor beta chains drawn from one sample of a study of beta chain features in type 1 diabetes. Here immunoSEQ multiplex PCR was the method, and the copy in TCRdb shows in-frame clones only, minus some. The table includes hundreds of thousands of clones, about an eighth detected once. The sequenced sample consisted of naive CD4+ T cells from blood. Receptor source: a man between 18 and 29 years old with type 1 diabetes. CDR3s include the opening cysteine and the closing phenylalanine or tryptophan. Each record gives: V gene, J gene, clone size, D gene, CDR3 DNA, CDR3 protein. A D gene is named only where the DNA matches it firmly. Expanded clones get a size class; other rows say once, few or many, or leave the size out.

>TRBV7-2|TRBJ1-3|.|TRBD1
TGTGCCAGCAGCCCCCGGACAGGGGGCGGTGGAAACACCATATATTTT
CASSPRTGGGGNTIYF
>TRBV6-5|TRBJ2-7|.|.
TGTGCCAGCAGCCCCTTGATTGGCGTCAGCTACGAGCAGTACTTC
CASSPLIGVSYEQYF
>TRBV5-1|TRBJ2-7|few|TRBD2
TGCGCCAGCAGCTTGGGGGAGGGATCCTACGAGCAGTACTTC
CASSLGEGSYEQYF
>TRBV7-9|TRBJ2-1|few|.
TGTGCCAGCAGCCCGCGCGACAATGAGCAGTTCTTC
CASSPRDNEQFF
>TRBV5-1|TRBJ1-1|few|.
TGCGCCAGCAGTAAACAGGGCGACACTGAAGCTTTCTTT
CASSKQGDTEAFF
>TRBV5-4|TRBJ2-1|once|TRBD2
TGTGCCAGCAGCTGGGGGGGTTACAATGAGCAGTTCTTC
CASSWGGYNEQFF
>TRBV6-1|TRBJ2-5|once|TRBD1
TGTGCCAGCAGCCGGGACAGGCAAGAGACCCAGTACTTC
CASSRDRQETQYF
>TRBV5-1|TRBJ2-5|few|.
TGCGCCAGCAGCTTGGGACAGTCGGAGACCCAGTACTTC
CASSLGQSETQYF
>TRBV19|TRBJ2-7|.|TRBD2
TGTGCCAGTAGCCCGGGGGGGAGCTCCTACGAGCAGTACTTC
CASSPGGSSYEQYF
>TRBV4-3|TRBJ2-5|.|TRBD2
TGCGCCAGCAGCCAAGTCGCTAGCGGAGTAGAAGAGACCCAGTACTTC
CASSQVASGVEETQYF
>TRBV30|TRBJ2-1|few|.
TGTGCCTGGACGACCGGTGGGGCCCACTCCACCTTAAACAATGAGCAGTTCTTC
CAWTTGGAHSTLNNEQFF
>TRBV18|TRBJ1-1|few|.
TGTGCCAGCTCACCACCGAAGTCGAGGAACACTGAAGCTTTCTTT
CASSPPKSRNTEAFF
>TRBV7-9|TRBJ2-5|few|TRBD2
TGTGCCAGCACCCGTCGGGGGGAAGAGACCCAGTACTTC
CASTRRGEETQYF
>TRBV14|TRBJ2-5|.|TRBD2
TGTGCCAGCAGCCCCCGACTAGCGCTCCAAGAGACCCAGTACTTC
CASSPRLALQETQYF
>TRBV4-2|TRBJ2-7|.|TRBD1
TGTGCCAGCAGCCAACAAACAGGGGACGAGCAGTACTTC
CASSQQTGDEQYF
>TRBV5-1|TRBJ1-1|.|TRBD1
TGCGCCAGCAGCTTACGAGACAGGGACGGGACTGAAGCTTTCTTT
CASSLRDRDGTEAFF
>TRBV4-2|TRBJ2-1|few|TRBD2
TGTGCCAGCAGCCACGGTAGCGGGATTAGCAATGAGCAGTTCTTC
CASSHGSGISNEQFF
>TRBV30|TRBJ2-3|.|TRBD2
TGTGCCTGGAGGGGGAGGGGCTGGGGAGATACGCAGTATTTT
CAWRGRGWGDTQYF
>TRBV2|TRBJ2-7|.|TRBD2
TGTGCCAGCAGTGCTAGCGGGAGTCTCTCCTACGAGCAGTACTTC
CASSASGSLSYEQYF
>TRBV28|TRBJ2-2|.|TRBD1
TGTGCCAGCTTGGACAGGGGGGAGACCGGGGAGCTGTTTTTT
CASLDRGETGELFF
>TRBV5-1|TRBJ2-1|few|TRBD2
TGCGCCAGCAGTCCCCGACTAGCGGGAATCCACAATGAGCAGTTCTTC
CASSPRLAGIHNEQFF
>TRBV29-1|TRBJ2-7|few|TRBD1
TGCAGCGCCATGCGGGACAGGGCGTCCTACGAGCAGTACTTC
CSAMRDRASYEQYF
>TRBV5-7|TRBJ2-5|few|TRBD1
TGTGCCAGCAGCTGCGGGACAGGGGGCCGAGAGACCCAGTACTTC
CASSCGTGGRETQYF
>TRBV29-1|TRBJ2-7|few|TRBD2
TGCAGCGTCCGGACTAGCCGCTCCTACGAGCAGTACTTC
CSVRTSRSYEQYF
>TRBV7-6|TRBJ2-1|few|TRBD2
TGTGCCAGCAGCTTATCTGCGGGAGCCTTCAATGAGCAGTTCTTC
CASSLSAGAFNEQFF
>TRBV6-5|TRBJ1-1|few|TRBD1
TGTGCCAGCAGTTCCACGGGACAGACGAACACTGAAGCTTTCTTT
CASSSTGQTNTEAFF
>TRBV14|TRBJ2-5|.|TRBD1
TGTGCCAGCAGCCAAGTCAGATATCAGGGGGCTTCCCGGGAGACCCAGTACTTC
CASSQVRYQGASRETQYF
>TRBV27|TRBJ1-2|.|.
TGTGCCAGCAGTTTAGGAACCGGGGCGAACTATGGCTACACCTTC
CASSLGTGANYGYTF
>TRBV4-2|TRBJ2-3|few|.
TGTGCCAGCAGCCGAGAACTCTCCGTTGAGACGCAGTATTTT
CASSRELSVETQYF
>TRBV28|TRBJ1-4|few|.
TGTGCCAGCAGACAACTGAGGCTTAATGAAAAACTGTTTTTT
CASRQLRLNEKLFF
>TRBV11-2|TRBJ2-3|.|TRBD1
TGTGCCAGCAGTCCACGGACAGGGCCATGGACAGATACGCAGTATTTT
CASSPRTGPWTDTQYF
>TRBV2|TRBJ1-5|few|.
TGTGCCAGCAGTGACCCACGGGGCACCAATCAGCCCCAGCATTTT
CASSDPRGTNQPQHF
>TRBV29-1|TRBJ2-3|few|TRBD2
TGCAGCGTTGCGACTAGCGGGGGCACAGATACGCAGTATTTT
CSVATSGGTDTQYF
>TRBV9|TRBJ1-5|.|.
TGTGCCAGCAGCGTAAACCCTGGGCAGCCCCAGCATTTT
CASSVNPGQPQHF
>TRBV7-2|TRBJ1-1|few|.
TGTGCCAGCAGCCCCAGGACAGAAGCTTTCTTT
CASSPRTEAFF
>TRBV18|TRBJ2-3|.|.
TGTGCCAGCTCCGGGGGCATAAGCACAGATACGCAGTATTTT
CASSGGISTDTQYF
>TRBV29-1|TRBJ1-2|.|TRBD1
TGCAGCGTTCCGGGACAGACATCTTTCTATGGCTACACCTTC
CSVPGQTSFYGYTF
>TRBV5-1|TRBJ2-7|.|.
TGCGCCAGCAGCTTGAATCCCAGGGGGGCCTACGAGCAGTACTTC
CASSLNPRGAYEQYF
>TRBV5-1|TRBJ2-1|.|TRBD2
TGCGCCAGCAGCTTTACCCCTTTGACTAGCGGGACTTGGGATGAGCAGTTCTTC
CASSFTPLTSGTWDEQFF
>TRBV7-2|TRBJ2-2|.|TRBD1
TGTGCCAGCAGCCTACTCCCGGGACAGTCCACCGGGGAGCTGTTTTTT
CASSLLPGQSTGELFF
>TRBV27|TRBJ1-2|once|.
TGTGCCAGCAGTCCCAAACCCGGGGCCGGCGGTGGCTACACCTTC
CASSPKPGAGGGYTF
>TRBV7-2|TRBJ2-7|few|.
TGTGCCAGCAGCTTTGGCAGGGGGGCCTACGAGCAGTACTTC
CASSFGRGAYEQYF
>TRBV10-3|TRBJ2-7|few|.
TGTGCCATCTCTGGGACTTTCTACGAGCAGTACTTC
CAISGTFYEQYF
>TRBV30|TRBJ1-1|.|.
TGTGCCTGGAGTCTATCCCCAGCTAACACTGAAGCTTTCTTT
CAWSLSPANTEAFF
>TRBV18|TRBJ2-2|.|.
TGTGCCAGCTCACCATTGAGCGGAACTTGGAACACCGGGGAGCTGTTTTTT
CASSPLSGTWNTGELFF
>TRBV28|TRBJ2-5|.|.
TGTGCCAGCAGTTTAGGGGGGAATTTGGAGACCCAGTACTTC
CASSLGGNLETQYF
>TRBV7-3|TRBJ2-7|.|.
TGTGCCAGCAGCTTAAGGAGGGGAGAGTCCTACGAGCAGTACTTC
CASSLRRGESYEQYF
>TRBV14|TRBJ1-2|.|TRBD1
TGTGCCAGCAGCCAGTGGACAGGGGCTGGCTACACCTTC
CASSQWTGAGYTF
>TRBV10-3|TRBJ2-4|.|.
TGTGCCATCAGCGAGGACCTGGGTAGGGGCAAAAACATTCAGTACTTC
CAISEDLGRGKNIQYF
>TRBV25-1|TRBJ2-1|few|TRBD2
TGTGCCAGCAGTGAGGTAGCGGGGGGGAAAAGCTCCTACAATGAGCAGTTCTTC
CASSEVAGGKSSYNEQFF
>TRBV11-2|TRBJ2-7|few|.
TGTGCCAGCAGCTTTATAACCGGGCCCAGGATTAACTACGAGCAGTACTTC
CASSFITGPRINYEQYF
>TRBV6-6|TRBJ2-7|few|.
TGTGCCAGCAGTCCCCGGTACGAGCAGTACTTC
CASSPRYEQYF
>TRBV29-1|TRBJ2-5|.|TRBD2
TGCAGCACCGGGGGGGAGTCGTCGGAGACCCAGTACTTC
CSTGGESSETQYF
>TRBV30|TRBJ2-1|few|.
TGTGCCTGGAGTCCGGCGCGGTCGAGCTCCTACAATGAGCAGTTCTTC
CAWSPARSSSYNEQFF
>TRBV28|TRBJ1-5|few|.
TGTGCCAGCAGGCCCCCTAAGGGGCAGCCCCAGCATTTT
CASRPPKGQPQHF